The next 29 T cell receptor beta chains were all read from a single sample in a study of cytomegalovirus exposure and HLA in healthy donors. 13 Jbeta primers and 60 Vbeta primers were used for the PCR. The data were produced by immunoSEQ multiplex PCR, yet TCRdb's version contains in-frame clones alone and is incomplete. The table lists fewer than 200,000 clones, 82% of them singletons, with under 1% in the top ten. The sample was PBMCs. Receptor source: a girl aged 2 to 9 in good health and CMV-seropositive.

The V call is TRBV14, the J call TRBJ2-3; a possible D gene is TRBD1 (6 bases). The CDR3 contains 14 residues. Trimming took off 4 bases at V and 2 bases at J, with 10 bases between the two ends. CDR1 and CDR2 (germline): SGHDN, FVKESK. In nucleotides, the CDR3 is TGTGCCAGCAGCCGGACAGAGGTCACAGATACGCAGTATTTT. This sequence encodes CASSRTEVTDTQYF.

The V call is TRBV5-1, the J call TRBJ2-7, with 10 bases that match TRBD2. CDR1 SGHRS and CDR2 YFSETQ come from the germline V gene. The CDR3 is 17 residues long. The trim removed 0 bases at V and 4 bases at J, leaving 10 bases unmatched. CDR3 sequence (DNA): TGCGCCAGCAGCTTGGCAGCCCCCAGCGGGAGGGCTTACGAGCAGTACTTC. This translates into CASSLAAPSGRAYEQYF.

This clone was recorded a few times. The gene calls are TRBV21-1 and TRBJ2-7; TRBD2, the table's D call, was not compared with the DNA. TRBV21-1 is a pseudogene segment. This CDR3 is built from 17 residues. DNA for the CDR3: TGTGCCAGCAGCAAAGAACTAGCGGGAGGGCTTGAGTACGAGCAGTACTTC. Translation gives CASSKELAGGLEYEQYF.

The chain uses TRBV30 and TRBJ2-3; 8 positions agree with TRBD1. V was pared by 5 bases and J by 1 base, with 5 bases of the junction left unmatched. The CDR3 loop spans 14 amino acids. CDR1 is GTSNPN, CDR2 SVGIG, per germline (reference sequence). The CDR3 region is CAWSPGQGTDTQYF. The CDR3 DNA sequence: TGTGCCTGGTCTCCGGGACAGGGCACAGATACGCAGTATTTT.

The rearrangement links TRBV6-6 to TRBJ2-5; D perhaps matches TRBD2 (5 bases). Germline V gives CDR1 MNHNY, CDR2 SVGAGI (reference sequence). The CDR3 has 16 residues. The V end was cut by 6 bases, the J end by 5 bases, with 22 bases between. In DNA, the CDR3 is TGTGCCAGCAGATATCATTTTAGCGAACGGGCCGAGACCCAGTACTTC. This translates into CASRYHFSERAETQYF.

V usage is TRBV28 and J usage is TRBJ2-2, with unresolved D. CDR3 length equals 16 residues. Trimming stripped 2 bases from V and 3 bases from J, with 13 bases between. The germline V gene has CDR1 MDHEN and CDR2 SYDVKM. The DNA for the CDR3 is TGTGCCAGCAGTTTAGGTTGGCTACGGGACACCGGGGAGCTGTTTTTT. Residues: CASSLGWLRDTGELFF.

The chain recombines TRBV4-2 with TRBJ2-3, with 7 bases fitting TRBD2. This CDR3 contains 17 residues. CDR1 and CDR2 (germline): LGHNA, YNFKEQ. V shed 4 bases and J 6 bases; nucleotides not matched to a gene: 16. The CDR3 region has the DNA TGTGCCAGCAGCCGAGGCCCCGGGACTAACCTTTCTGATACGCAGTATTTT. It yields the protein CASSRGPGTNLSDTQYF.

The chain has TRBV30 and TRBJ2-3, with D possibly being TRBD2 (5 bases). There are 14 residues in the CDR3. Looked up from germline, CDR1 is GTSNPN and CDR2 is SVGIG (reference sequence). The V gene lost 4 bases and the J gene lost 3 bases, with 14 bases spanning the gap. In DNA form, the CDR3 reads TGTGCCTGGACGGTCGGGGAATGGACAGATACGCAGTATTTT. Its protein product is CAWTVGEWTDTQYF.

This chain uses TRBV28 with TRBJ2-5; D gene unclear. Germline V CDR1 and CDR2: MDHEN, SYDVKM. CDR3 size: 11 residues. Trimming took off 6 bases at V and 4 bases at J, with 6 bases between the two ends. The CDR3 nucleotides read TGTGCCAGCAGATCTAGAGAGACCCAGTACTTC. It translates to CASRSRETQYF. The entire variable domain, with the rest obtained from reference TRBV28 and TRBJ2-5, is as follows: DVKVTQSSRYLVKRTGEKVFLECVQDMDHENMFWYRQDPGLGLRLIYFSYDVKMKEKGDIPEGYSVSREKKERFSLILESASTNQTSMYLCASRSRETQYFGPGTRLLVL.

The chain employs TRBV18 and TRBJ1-1, with D hard to call. Trimming removed 0 bases from V and 5 bases from J, with 19 bases in between. The V gene's germline CDR1 is KGHSH and CDR2 LQKENI. The CDR3 loop spans 17 amino acids. The CDR3 loop is CASSPPYGSLAETEAFF. CDR3 bases: TGTGCCAGCTCACCACCGTACGGCAGTCTGGCGGAAACTGAAGCTTTCTTT.

The rearrangement joins TRBV2 to TRBJ1-5, with 9 nucleotides matching TRBD1. Germline assignment: CDR1 SNHLY and CDR2 FYNNEI. CDR3 length equals 15 residues. The J segment lost 2 bases and the V segment lost 7 bases, leaving 6 bases of the junction unmatched. The CDR3 DNA reads TGTGCCAGCACTCCGGACAGGGGCGGCAATCAGCCCCAGCATTTT. Translating gives CASTPDRGGNQPQHF.

This chain links TRBV9 with TRBJ2-3, with 12 bases matching TRBD1. Trimming removed 0 bases from V and 5 bases from J; junction bases left unmatched: 4. The CDR3 covers 16 residues. Germline CDR1 and CDR2: SGDLS and YYNGEE. The CDR3 sequence is CASSVDGTGGRDTQYF. CDR3 bases: TGTGCCAGCAGCGTAGATGGGACAGGGGGCAGAGATACGCAGTATTTT. The complete variable domain, with remaining parts taken from reference TRBV9 and TRBJ2-3, reads DSGVTQTPKHLITATGQRVTLRCSPRSGDLSVYWYQQSLDQGLQFLIQYYNGEERAKGNILERFSAQQFPDLHSELNLSSLELGDSALYFCASSVDGTGGRDTQYFGPGTRLTVL.

The chain joins TRBV7-2 to TRBJ1-4; TRBD1 might be the D (6 bases). The CDR3 loop spans 15 amino acids. Germline V gene data show CDR1 as SGHTA and CDR2 as FQGNSA. V was pared by 5 bases and J by 4 bases, with 14 bases between. In DNA form, the CDR3 reads TGTGCCAGCAGCCCTCGGACAGCCCTTAATGAAAAACTGTTTTTT. It codes for CASSPRTALNEKLFF. The whole variable domain, filled in from reference TRBV7-2 and TRBJ1-4, reads GAGVSQSPSNKVTEKGKDVELRCDPISGHTALYWYRQSLGQGLEFLIYFQGNSAPDKSGLPSDRFSAERTGGSVSTLTIQRTQQEDSAVYLCASSPRTALNEKLFFGSGTQLSVL.

This sequence joins TRBV6-5 and TRBJ2-2; 7 positions agree with TRBD2. This CDR3 contains 16 residues. Unmatched junction bases numbered 4, after V lost 2 bases and J lost 1 base. The germline gives CDR1 MNHEY, CDR2 SVGAGI. DNA of the CDR3: TGTGCCAGCAGTTACGGGGAGGGGATGAACACCGGGGAGCTGTTTTTT. Translation gives CASSYGEGMNTGELFF.

The chain employs TRBV6-5 and TRBJ2-1; TRBD2 might be the D (6 bases). Trimming stripped 0 bases from V and 13 bases from J, with 13 bases between. Germline-derived CDR1 and CDR2 are MNHEY and SVGAGI. CDR3 length: 13 amino acids. The CDR3: CASSYSGRSFQFF. The DNA for the CDR3 is TGTGCCAGCAGTTACTCTGGGAGGAGCTTCCAGTTCTTC.

Here the CDR3 DNA reads TGTGCCTGGAGTGGACTGCTGAACACCGGGGAGCTGTTTTTT. As protein: CAWSGLLNTGELFF. The genes are TRBV30 and TRBJ2-2; D not resolved. Trimming removed 1 base from V and 1 base from J, with 7 bases in between. There are 14 residues in the CDR3. The germline gives CDR1 GTSNPN, CDR2 SVGIG (reference sequence).

V and J are TRBV4-1 and TRBJ2-5, with a possible D match to TRBD2 (6 bases). Germline CDR1 MGHRA, CDR2 YSYEKL. With 0 bases removed from V and 6 bases from J, the gap between germline ends came to 29 bases. The CDR3 loop spans 20 amino acids. The CDR3 here is CASSQECRYGWLSEGQTQYF. DNA for the CDR3: TGCGCCAGCAGCCAAGAATGCAGGTATGGCTGGTTGTCGGAGGGGCAGACCCAGTACTTC.

J is TRBJ1-1 and V is TRBV9; D is unclear. The CDR3 has 16 amino acids. Germline assignment: CDR1 SGDLS and CDR2 YYNGEE. Trimming left V 4 bases short and J 1 base short, with 17 bases between. CDR3 nucleotide sequence: TGTGCCAGCAGCCCGTTGAGGGCCCAATGGAACACTGAAGCTTTCTTT. Protein: CASSPLRAQWNTEAFF.

CDR3 protein: CASSTHSEPVEQFF. The CDR3 bases are TGTGCCAGCAGTACCCACTCGGAGCCGGTTGAGCAGTTCTTC. This chain connects TRBV28 to TRBJ2-1, with unresolved D. CDR1 is MDHEN, CDR2 SYDVKM, per germline. Between the trimmed V and J ends, which lost 5 bases and 9 bases, there was a span of 17 bases. This CDR3 has 14 amino acids.

V and J are TRBV27 and TRBJ2-2; 9 nucleotides align to TRBD2. The V gene's germline CDR1 is MNHEY and CDR2 SMNVEV (reference sequence). The CDR3 runs 19 residues. J gave up 6 bases and V 6 bases, and 20 bases lay outside the gene matches. In nucleotides, the CDR3 is TGTGCCAGCAGGCTAGGGACTAGCATCGGGCAGGGATCAGCCGGGGAGCTGTTTTTT. Protein product: CASRLGTSIGQGSAGELFF.

This clone was seen just once. The chain uses TRBV5-6 and TRBJ1-1; 10 bases agree with TRBD1. After removal of 2 bases from V and 1 base from J, the junction contained 5 bases not matched to a gene. CDR1 SGHDT and CDR2 YYEEEE come from the germline V gene. The CDR3 extends over 16 amino acids. CDR3 protein: CASSFDRGRANTEAFF. CDR3 nucleotides: TGTGCCAGCAGCTTTGACAGGGGGCGGGCGAACACTGAAGCTTTCTTT. The full variable domain, completed using reference TRBV5-6 and TRBJ1-1, is DAGVTQSPTHLIKTRGQQVTLRCSPKSGHDTVSWYQQALGQGPQFIFQYYEEEERQRGNFPDRFSGHQFPNYSSELNVNALLLGDSALYLCASSFDRGRANTEAFFGQGTRLTVV.

A few counts support this clone. The chain uses TRBV5-4 and TRBJ2-7; 7 bases line up with TRBD1. Trimming removed 4 bases from V and 2 bases from J; junction bases left unmatched: 6. The CDR3 is 14 amino acids. Looked up from germline, CDR1 is SGHNT and CDR2 is YYREEE (reference sequence). CDR3 sequence: CASSPRGNPYEQYF. As DNA, the CDR3 is TGTGCCAGCAGCCCCAGGGGGAACCCCTACGAGCAGTACTTC.

The rearrangement links TRBV7-3 to TRBJ2-7; TRBD2 is a possible D gene (6 bases). Trimming pared 5 bases from V and 4 bases from J, leaving 18 bases between. The CDR3 consists of 15 residues. CDR1 is SGHTA and CDR2 is FQGTGA in the germline V gene. Here the CDR3 reads CASSPLGGRTYEQYF. CDR3 coding DNA: TGTGCCAGCAGCCCACTAGGTGGGAGGACATACGAGCAGTACTTC.

V and J are TRBV28 and TRBJ2-3; tentative D call: TRBD1 (5 bases). Germline CDR1 MDHEN, CDR2 SYDVKM. Trimming pared 3 bases from V and 0 bases from J, leaving 16 bases between. This CDR3 contains 17 residues. The CDR3 DNA reads as TGTGCCAGCAGTTTTTTCCACAGGCCCTCTAGCACAGATACGCAGTATTTT. It translates to CASSFFHRPSSTDTQYF.

The chain joins TRBV18 to TRBJ1-5; 9 nucleotides match TRBD1. CDR1 is KGHSH and CDR2 is LQKENI in the germline V gene. This CDR3 has 19 amino acids. The V segment lost 2 bases and the J segment 0 bases; nucleotides outside the gene matches: 11. CDR3 nucleotide sequence: TGTGCCAGCTCACCATACAGGACAGGGGCTACCTATAGCAATCAGCCCCAGCATTTT. Translated, it gives CASSPYRTGATYSNQPQHF.

CDR3 protein: CAWKFRDRGRSVHGYTF. The DNA of the CDR3 is TGTGCCTGGAAGTTCCGGGACAGGGGGCGCTCGGTTCATGGCTACACCTTC. This chain joins TRBV30 and TRBJ1-2; 12 bases align to TRBD1. The CDR3 contains 17 residues. Germline CDR1 GTSNPN, CDR2 SVGIG (reference sequence). The V gene end was trimmed by 4 bases and the J gene end by 6 bases; junction bases not matched to a gene: 15.

The chain combines TRBV5-8 with TRBJ2-6; maybe TRBD1 (5 bases). The V and J ends lost 6 bases and 4 bases respectively, with 17 bases between them. Germline V gives CDR1 SGHTS, CDR2 YDEGEE. The CDR3 length is 16 residues. CDR3 region: CASIGRWGSGANVLTF. CDR3 bases: TGTGCCAGCATCGGCAGGTGGGGCTCGGGGGCCAACGTCCTGACTTTC.

In DNA, the CDR3 is TGTGCCAGCGCTCCTTCAGACGGGAGTCCAGATACGCAGTATTTT. It specifies CASAPSDGSPDTQYF. V is TRBV6-4 and J is TRBJ2-3; D possibly corresponds to TRBD2 (6 bases). The germline V gene encodes CDR1 MRHNA and CDR2 SNTAGT. The CDR3 contains 15 residues. V shed 8 bases and J shed 4 bases, with 19 bases lying between them.

The rearrangement joins TRBV18 to TRBJ2-1, with 7 positions matching TRBD2. V lost 2 bases and J lost 6; bases outside the gene matches: 4. Germline CDR1 and CDR2: KGHSH and LQKENI. The CDR3 is made up of 14 amino acids. Here the CDR3 DNA reads TGTGCCAGCTCACCATCAATAGCGGGCAATGAGCAGTTCTTC. Amino acid sequence: CASSPSIAGNEQFF. The full variable domain, rest sourced from reference TRBV18 and TRBJ2-1, is NAGVMQNPRHLVRRRGQEARLRCSPMKGHSHVYWYRQLPEEGLKFMVYLQKENIIDESGMPKERFSAEFPKEGPSILRIQQVVRGDSAAYFCASSPSIAGNEQFFGPGTRLTVL.